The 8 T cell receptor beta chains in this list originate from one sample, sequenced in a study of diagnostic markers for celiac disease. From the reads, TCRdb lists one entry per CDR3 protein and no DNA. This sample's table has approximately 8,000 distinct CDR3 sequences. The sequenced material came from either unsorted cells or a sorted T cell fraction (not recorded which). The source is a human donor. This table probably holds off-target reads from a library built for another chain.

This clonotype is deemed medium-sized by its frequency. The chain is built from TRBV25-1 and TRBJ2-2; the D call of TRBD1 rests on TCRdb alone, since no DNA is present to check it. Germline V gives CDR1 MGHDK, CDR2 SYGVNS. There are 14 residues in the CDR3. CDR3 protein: CASSGQGDTGELFF.

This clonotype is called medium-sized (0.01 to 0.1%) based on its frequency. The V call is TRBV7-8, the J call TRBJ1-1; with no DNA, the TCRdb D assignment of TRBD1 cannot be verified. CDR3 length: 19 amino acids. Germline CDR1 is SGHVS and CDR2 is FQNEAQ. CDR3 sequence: CASSFPRRQGAPLNTEAFF.

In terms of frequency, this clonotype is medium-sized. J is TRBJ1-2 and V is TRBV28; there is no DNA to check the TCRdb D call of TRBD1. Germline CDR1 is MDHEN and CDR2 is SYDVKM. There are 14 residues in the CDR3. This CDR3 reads CASSLGGAPVGYTF.

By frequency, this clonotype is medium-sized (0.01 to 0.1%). The CDR3 loop is CASSLAGTHYGYTF. This sequence joins TRBV5-1 and TRBJ1-2; the D call of TRBD1 rests on TCRdb alone, since no DNA is present to check it. The CDR3 runs to 14 residues. CDR1 and CDR2 (germline): SGHRS, YFSETQ.

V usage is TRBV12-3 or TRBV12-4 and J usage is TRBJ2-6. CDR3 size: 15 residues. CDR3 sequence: CASSLISGGANVLTF.

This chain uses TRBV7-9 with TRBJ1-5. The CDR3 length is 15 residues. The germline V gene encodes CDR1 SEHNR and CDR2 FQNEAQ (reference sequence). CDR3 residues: CASSGGWTSNQPQHF. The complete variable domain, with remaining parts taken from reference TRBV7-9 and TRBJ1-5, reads DTGVSQNPRHKITKRGQNVTFRCDPISEHNRLYWYRQTLGQGPEFLTYFQNEAQLEKSRLLSDRFSAERPKGSFSTLEIQRTEQGDSAMYLCASSGGWTSNQPQHFGDGTRLSIL.

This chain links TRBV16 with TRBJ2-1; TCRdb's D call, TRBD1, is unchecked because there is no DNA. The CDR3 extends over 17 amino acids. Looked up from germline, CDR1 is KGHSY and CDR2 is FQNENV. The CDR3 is CASSAWWGGSSYNEQFF.

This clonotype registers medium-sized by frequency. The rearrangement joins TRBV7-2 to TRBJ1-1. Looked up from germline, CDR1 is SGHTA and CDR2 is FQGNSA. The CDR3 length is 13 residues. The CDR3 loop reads CASSLVRETEAFF.